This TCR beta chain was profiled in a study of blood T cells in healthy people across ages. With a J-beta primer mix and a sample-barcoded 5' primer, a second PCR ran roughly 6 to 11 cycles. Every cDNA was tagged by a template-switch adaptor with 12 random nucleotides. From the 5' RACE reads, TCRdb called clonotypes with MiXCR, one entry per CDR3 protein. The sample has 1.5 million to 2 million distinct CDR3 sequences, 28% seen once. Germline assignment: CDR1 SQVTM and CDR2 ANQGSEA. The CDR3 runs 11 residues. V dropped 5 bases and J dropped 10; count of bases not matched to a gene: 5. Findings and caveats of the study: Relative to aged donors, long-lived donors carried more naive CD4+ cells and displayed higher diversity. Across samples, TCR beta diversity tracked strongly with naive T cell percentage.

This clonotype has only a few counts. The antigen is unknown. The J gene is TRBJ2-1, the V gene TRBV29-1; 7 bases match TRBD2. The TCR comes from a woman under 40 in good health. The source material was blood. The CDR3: CSVWGRAEQFF. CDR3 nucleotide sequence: TGCAGCGTTTGGGGGAGGGCCGAGCAGTTCTTC.